This passage covers 21 T cell receptor beta chains from one sample sequenced in a study of CD8 T cells in Susac syndrome. The RNA, about 0.5 to 1 ug, was put through reverse transcription using random hexamers. TCRdb analysed the immunoSEQ multiplex PCR reads with MiXCR anew, one entry per CDR3 protein. The sample includes some 94,000 distinct CDR3 sequences, about 93% of them seen just once. Sample: CD4+ T cells from PBMCs. The receptors come from a human donor with Susac syndrome.

This rearrangement joins TRBV5-4 to TRBJ2-1, with 12 bases aligning to TRBD2. Germline loops: CDR1 SGHNT, CDR2 YYREEE (reference sequence). The CDR3 extends over 16 amino acids. V gave up 4 bases and J gave up 5 bases; unmatched junction bases: 7. The CDR3 nucleotides are TGTGCCAGCAGCGTGAGACTAGCGGGGGCCGACAATGAGCAGTTCTTC. Translated: CASSVRLAGADNEQFF.

V is TRBV30 and J is TRBJ2-2; D is unclear. V shed 1 base and J shed 3 bases, with 9 bases lying between them. This CDR3 spans 14 amino acids. Germline CDR1 and CDR2: GTSNPN and SVGIG (reference sequence). In DNA, the CDR3 is TGTGCCTGGAGTGCCGGAGAATACACCGGGGAGCTGTTTTTT. Translating it yields CAWSAGEYTGELFF.

J is TRBJ2-2 and V is TRBV4-3; D remains unclear. The CDR3 consists of 16 residues. Germline-derived CDR1 and CDR2 are LGHNA and YSLEER. Between the trimmed V and J ends, which lost 3 bases and 6 bases, there was a span of 17 bases. CDR3 DNA: TGCGCCAGCAGCCAGGTCGGCCTCAGGTGGGCCGGGGAGCTGTTTTTT. Protein sequence: CASSQVGLRWAGELFF.

V usage is TRBV20-1 and J usage is TRBJ1-5; D is undetermined. The CDR3 contains 15 residues. Germline V gene data show CDR1 as DFQATT and CDR2 as SNEGSKA (reference sequence). The V end was cut by 0 bases, the J end by 5 bases, with 14 bases between. CDR3 in DNA: TGCAGTGCTAGAGATGATAATTTTAGAGATCAGCCCCAGCATTTT. It is translated as CSARDDNFRDQPQHF.

The gene calls are TRBV5-1 and TRBJ1-1; D ambiguous. CDR3 size: 14 residues. The V gene's germline CDR1 is SGHRS and CDR2 YFSETQ. Trimming took 0 bases from V and 1 from J, leaving 7 bases between them. The CDR3 coding sequence is TGCGCCAGCAGCTTGGAGGCTCGGAACACTGAAGCTTTCTTT. Translated, it gives CASSLEARNTEAFF.

This rearrangement joins TRBV7-2 to TRBJ1-4; 8 nucleotides match TRBD1. CDR3 length: 16 residues. Germline CDR1 and CDR2: SGHTA and FQGNSA. V trimming: 0 bases; J trimming: 4 bases; junction bases outside the gene matches: 4. The CDR3 here is CASSLAGTGFNEKLFF. Here the CDR3 DNA reads TGTGCCAGCAGCTTAGCAGGGACAGGCTTTAATGAAAAACTGTTTTTT.

This clonotype appeared once. The rearrangement links TRBV13 to TRBJ2-3; 7 bases line up with TRBD2. Germline CDR1 and CDR2: PRHDT and FYEKMQ (reference sequence). Trimming removed 5 bases from V and 3 bases from J; junction bases left unmatched: 8. The CDR3 has 15 residues. CDR3 sequence: CASSPGGEVTDTQYF. The CDR3, as DNA: TGTGCCAGCAGCCCTGGGGGGGAGGTGACAGATACGCAGTATTTT.

The CDR3 reads CSADPGTGNYGYTF. CDR3 DNA: TGCAGTGCCGACCCCGGGACAGGGAACTATGGCTACACCTTC. The gene calls are TRBV20-1 and TRBJ1-2, with 9 bases fitting TRBD1. The CDR3 has 14 residues. The junction had 7 bases not matched to a gene; V was cut back by 6 bases and J by 2 bases. Germline loops: CDR1 DFQATT, CDR2 SNEGSKA (reference sequence).

J is TRBJ2-7 and V is TRBV12-3 or TRBV12-4; possibly TRBD1 for D (6 bases). Trimming took off 8 bases at V and 3 bases at J, with 17 bases between the two ends. The CDR3 is 14 residues long. The DNA of the CDR3 is TGTGCCAGCGGCCCACAGGGAAATCGCTACGAGCAGTACTTC. Protein: CASGPQGNRYEQYF.

V and J are TRBV2 and TRBJ1-6; D not resolved. The V and J ends lost 2 bases and 6 bases respectively, with 11 bases between them. From germline, CDR1 is SNHLY and CDR2 FYNNEI. CDR3 size: 15 residues. CDR3: CASSEKEHPNSPLHF. In DNA form, the CDR3 reads TGTGCCAGCAGTGAAAAGGAGCACCCTAATTCACCCCTCCACTTT.

This clonotype has only one observation. The DNA for the CDR3 is TGTGCCAGCAGTGAATTTCAAGGAGCAGGGGGCGGCTACACCTTC. It specifies CASSEFQGAGGGYTF. The chain links TRBV25-1 to TRBJ1-2; 8 nucleotides line up with TRBD1. Germline V gives CDR1 MGHDK, CDR2 SYGVNS. This CDR3 is built from 15 residues. V lost 1 base to trimming and J lost 8 bases; unmatched junction nucleotides: 9.

This chain connects TRBV30 to TRBJ2-7, with D tentatively TRBD1 (6 bases). The germline V and J ends were trimmed by 6 bases and 0 bases, with 12 bases remaining between them. CDR3 size: 13 residues. Germline V gene sequence: CDR1 GTSNPN, CDR2 SVGIG (reference sequence). This chain's CDR3 is CACRGGSSYEQYF. The CDR3 DNA sequence: TGTGCCTGCAGAGGGGGATCCTCCTACGAGCAGTACTTC. Based on the CDR3 plus reference TRBV30 and TRBJ2-7, the full variable domain is SQTIHQWPATLVQPVGSPLSLECTVEGTSNPNLYWYRQAAGRGLQLLFYSVGIGQISSEVPQNLSASRPQDRQFILSSKKLLLSDSGFYLCACRGGSSYEQYFGPGTRLTVT.

Here the CDR3 reads CASSFVTGGSYNEQFF. CDR3 nucleotides: TGTGCCAGCAGCTTTGTTACAGGGGGCTCCTACAATGAGCAGTTCTTC. The V call is TRBV7-9, the J call TRBJ2-1; 8 bases are a match to TRBD1. The CDR3 spans 16 residues. The V gene's germline CDR1 is SEHNR and CDR2 FQNEAQ (reference sequence). J was trimmed by 0 bases and V by 3 bases; bases with no gene match: 4.

The V and J genes are TRBV19 and TRBJ2-7; unclear D gene. This CDR3 comprises 14 residues. The germline V and J ends were trimmed by 2 bases and 1 base, with 9 bases remaining between them. Germline CDR1 reads LNHDA; CDR2 reads SQIVND (reference sequence). In nucleotides, the CDR3 is TGTGCCAGTAGTATATCGGGCAGATCCTACGAGCAGTACTTC. The encoded protein is CASSISGRSYEQYF.

The rearrangement uses TRBV7-9 and TRBJ1-1, with D perhaps TRBD1 (5 bases). V was clipped by 0 bases and J by 4 bases, with 15 bases between them. Germline V CDR1 and CDR2: SEHNR, FQNEAQ (reference sequence). The CDR3 is 16 residues long. Here the CDR3 DNA reads TGTGCCAGCAGCTTAGCGCGCGGGGGGATAGGCACTGAAGCTTTCTTT. As protein: CASSLARGGIGTEAFF. Complete variable domain (other parts from reference TRBV7-9 and TRBJ1-1): DTGVSQNPRHKITKRGQNVTFRCDPISEHNRLYWYRQTLGQGPEFLTYFQNEAQLEKSRLLSDRFSAERPKGSFSTLEIQRTEQGDSAMYLCASSLARGGIGTEAFFGQGTRLTVV.

This rearrangement joins TRBV20-1 to TRBJ2-1, with 12 bases aligning to TRBD2. V shed 2 bases, J shed 8 bases, and the junction held 7 bases outside the gene matches. The CDR3 runs 15 residues. Germline lookup yields CDR1 DFQATT and CDR2 SNEGSKA (reference sequence). CDR3 DNA: TGCAGTGCTAGACCACTAGCGGGGGGCCAGGATGAGCAGTTCTTC. Residues: CSARPLAGGQDEQFF.

The chain's CDR3 is CASTLGRDYGYTF. The DNA for the CDR3 is TGTGCCAGCACCCTTGGAAGAGACTATGGCTACACCTTC. This sequence joins TRBV2 and TRBJ1-2; D call uncertain. Trimming took 7 bases from V and 3 from J, leaving 12 bases between them. The CDR3 is 13 amino acids. Germline V gene data show CDR1 as SNHLY and CDR2 as FYNNEI. The full variable domain, with the rest looked up from reference TRBV2 and TRBJ1-2, is EPEVTQTPSHQVTQMGQEVILRCVPISNHLYFYWYRQILGQKVEFLVSFYNNEISEKSEIFDDQFSVERPDGSNFTLKIRSTKLEDSAMYFCASTLGRDYGYTFGSGTRLTVV.

The chain carries TRBV29-1 and TRBJ2-1; 12 nucleotides match TRBD2. Unmatched junction bases numbered 4, after V lost 6 bases and J lost 7 bases. The CDR3 runs 13 residues. Germline V lookup: CDR1 SQVTM, CDR2 ANQGSEA. The CDR3 DNA follows: TGCAGCGTGCTAGCGGGGGGGTGGAATGAGCAGTTCTTC. It encodes CSVLAGGWNEQFF.

The chain joins TRBV30 to TRBJ1-2, with D possibly being TRBD1 (5 bases). The V end was cut by 2 bases, the J end by 5 bases, with 15 bases between. CDR3 length: 14 amino acids. The germline V gene encodes CDR1 GTSNPN and CDR2 SVGIG (reference sequence). This CDR3 reads CAWSYGTAAYGYTF. The CDR3 DNA is TGTGCCTGGAGTTATGGGACGGCGGCTTATGGCTACACCTTC.

The CDR3 nucleotides are TGTGCCTGGAGTGTAAACAGGGACCAGCCCCAGCATTTT. Its protein product is CAWSVNRDQPQHF. This chain joins TRBV30 and TRBJ1-5; a possible D gene is TRBD1 (6 bases). V lost 0 bases, J lost 7 bases, and 10 bases lay in between. There are 13 residues in the CDR3. Germline V gives CDR1 GTSNPN, CDR2 SVGIG (reference sequence).

This sequence joins TRBV5-1 and TRBJ2-1; TRBD2 might be the D (7 bases). This CDR3 has 15 residues. With 4 bases removed from V and 5 bases from J, the gap between germline ends came to 16 bases. Germline V CDR1 and CDR2: SGHRS, YFSETQ. The CDR3 sequence is CASSQTRGGHNEQFF. CDR3 bases: TGCGCCAGCAGCCAGACGAGGGGGGGCCACAATGAGCAGTTCTTC.